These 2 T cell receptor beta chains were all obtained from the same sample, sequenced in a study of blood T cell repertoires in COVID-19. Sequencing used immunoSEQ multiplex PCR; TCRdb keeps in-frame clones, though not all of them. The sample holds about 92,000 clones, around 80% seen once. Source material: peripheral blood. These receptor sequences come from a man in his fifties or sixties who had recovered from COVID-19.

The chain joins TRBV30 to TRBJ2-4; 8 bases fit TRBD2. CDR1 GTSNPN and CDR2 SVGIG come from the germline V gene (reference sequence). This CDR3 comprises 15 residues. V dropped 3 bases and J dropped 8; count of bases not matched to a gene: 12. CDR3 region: CAWSSWRRGGDIQYF. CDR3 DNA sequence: TGTGCCTGGAGCTCTTGGCGCCGGGGGGGGGACATTCAGTACTTC. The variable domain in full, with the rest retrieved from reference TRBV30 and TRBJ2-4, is SQTIHQWPATLVQPVGSPLSLECTVEGTSNPNLYWYRQAAGRGLQLLFYSVGIGQISSEVPQNLSASRPQDRQFILSSKKLLLSDSGFYLCAWSSWRRGGDIQYFGAGTRLSVL.

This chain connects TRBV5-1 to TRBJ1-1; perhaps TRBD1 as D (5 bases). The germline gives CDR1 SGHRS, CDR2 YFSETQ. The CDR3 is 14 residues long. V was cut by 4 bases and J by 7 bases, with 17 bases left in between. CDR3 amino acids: CASSASNRPVEAFF. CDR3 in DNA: TGCGCCAGCAGCGCAAGCAACAGGCCGGTTGAAGCTTTCTTT.